This entry concerns a single T cell receptor beta chain. The antigen is unknown. This entry belongs to a study of cytomegalovirus exposure and HLA in healthy donors. Study as a whole: The approximately 120 validation repertoires matched the roughly 700 first-cohort repertoires in platform, a later analysis reported. Overall study findings and caveats: Most TCR sequences proved rare, with some public TCRs found in many donors. The investigators catalogued 150 or so TCR beta chains as cytomegalovirus-associated.

This CDR3 comprises 15 residues. V was shortened by 8 bases and J by 5 bases, with 21 bases between the two germline ends. Looked up from germline, CDR1 is SNHLY and CDR2 is FYNNEI. The donors were part of the validation cohort, which consisted of about 120 subjects and was separate from the first cohort of 666 subjects. The repertoire was sequenced with immunoSEQ multiplex PCR; TCRdb's copy has only in-frame clones and lacks some. The table shows about 260,000 clones, with around 90% occurring only once. V usage is TRBV2 and J usage is TRBJ2-5; tentatively, D is TRBD2 (6 bases). The TCR sequence derives from a woman younger than 45 in good health and CMV-seronegative. Specimen: PBMCs. The CDR3 DNA follows: TGTGCCAGCCAAAGGACGGGAGTTGGGAGCGAGACCCAGTACTTC. Its protein is CASQRTGVGSETQYF.